Here is one T cell receptor (beta chain) with its context. Antigen unknown. Looked up from germline, CDR1 is MNHEY and CDR2 is SMNVEV (reference sequence). This CDR3 region has 16 residues. V lost 5 bases, J lost 0 bases, and 3 bases stayed unmatched. These data are taken from a study of shared clonotypes between healthy human individuals. Study-wide points: With a handful of donors compared, roughly 5% of naive CD4 clonotypes were shared.

It was at deep level that the assay was run. TCRdb's copy holds only in-frame clones and misses some; the assay was immunoSEQ multiplex PCR. The data hold about 690,000 clones, with about nine tenths observed a single time. The sequence derives from a man aged 18 to 35 in good health. Some clones in this sample may be carry-over from other donors' samples. The chain is built from TRBV27 and TRBJ2-2, with 10 bases that match TRBD2. Sequencing was carried out using memory CD8+ T cells from PBMCs. Subset denoted: CD45RO+ cells pooled with CCR7-negative TemRA cells. The CDR3 region has the DNA TGTGCCAGCAGTCTACTAGCGGGAACGAACACCGGGGAGCTGTTTTTT. It translates to CASSLLAGTNTGELFF.